The rows below give T cell receptor beta chains drawn from one sample of a study of cytomegalovirus exposure and HLA in healthy donors. Data came from immunoSEQ multiplex PCR; TCRdb stores just in-frame clones and leaves some out. This table has 180,000 or so clones, about four fifths appearing once. The sample consisted of PBMCs. All receptors derive from a woman under 40 in good health and CMV-seronegative. Each CDR3 is given with its conserved first and last residue. The D gene is left open where the match is weak. Expanded clones are given a class, and other clones once, few, many or no size at all.

>TRBD1|NA|TRBV2|TRBJ1-2|13
TGTGCCAGCAGTGCGACAGGGGTGTATGGCTACACCTTC
CASSATGVYGYTF
>NA|NA|TRBV7-2|TRBJ2-3|15
TGTGCCAGCAGCTTAGAGATGGGGCGGGGTGATACGCAGTATTTT
CASSLEMGRGDTQYF
>TRBD2|once|TRBV30|TRBJ2-5|17
TGTGCCTGGAGTGTACTGGCTAGCGGGCCGTACCAAGAGACCCAGTACTTC
CAWSVLASGPYQETQYF
>NA|few|TRBV30|TRBJ2-7|13
TGTGCCTGGATTGGACAGTACGCCTGGGAGCAGTACTTC
CAWIGQYAWEQYF
>NA|NA|TRBV5-4|TRBJ2-7|12
TGTGCCAGCATGACTACAACCTACGAGCAGTACTTC
CASMTTTYEQYF
>NA|NA|TRBV4-3|TRBJ1-1|13
TGCGCCAGCAGCCAATCTGGGGCCACAGGTCTTTTCTTT
CASSQSGATGLFF
>NA|NA|TRBV18|TRBJ1-4|16
TGTGCCAGCTCATCGGACAGATCTGCAACTAATGAAAAACTGTTTTTT
CASSSDRSATNEKLFF
>TRBD1|NA|TRBV10-1|TRBJ1-1|15
TGCGCCAGCAGCAGGACAGGGGCTATGAACACTGAAGCTTTCTTT
CASSRTGAMNTEAFF
>TRBD2|NA|TRBV9|TRBJ2-1|16
TGTGCCAGCAGCGTAACCCCTATACTAGCGAAGAATGAGCAGTTCTTC
CASSVTPILAKNEQFF
>TRBD1|NA|TRBV29-1|TRBJ1-2|15
TGCAGCTTCTGGAGCCCGATGCAGGGGGACTATGGCTACACCTTC
CSFWSPMQGDYGYTF
>NA|few|TRBV7-6|TRBJ1-3|13
TGTGCCAGCAGCATGAGCTCTGGAAACACCATATATTTT
CASSMSSGNTIYF
>TRBD2|NA|TRBV7-8|TRBJ2-2|16
TGTGCCAGCAGCCCCCGGACTAGCGGAAACACCGGGGAGCTGTTTTTT
CASSPRTSGNTGELFF
>NA|NA|TRBV2|TRBJ1-5|16
TGTGCCAGCAGTGAAGCGGGGGGGGGCGGCAATCAGCCCCAGCATTTT
CASSEAGGGGNQPQHF
>NA|NA|TRBV6-5|TRBJ1-2|15
TGTGCCAGCAGTTACTCAGGGGATGACGGCTATGGCTACACCTTC
CASSYSGDDGYGYTF
>NA|NA|TRBV19|TRBJ1-6|14
TGTGCTAGCCGTCCCCAAGGAAATAATTCACCCCTCCACTTT
CASRPQGNNSPLHF
>NA|NA|TRBV29-1|TRBJ1-1|14
TGCAGCGTGAAACCAGGGTATCGGAACACTGAAGCTTTCTTT
CSVKPGYRNTEAFF
>NA|NA|TRBV11-1|TRBJ1-1|15
TGTGCCAGCAGCTTAGATTCCGGACAGCACACTGAAGCTTTCTTT
CASSLDSGQHTEAFF
>TRBD1|few|TRBV10-2|TRBJ2-7|14
TGCGCCAGCAATCCCGGGACAGGAAGCTACGAGCAGTACTTC
CASNPGTGSYEQYF
>NA|NA|TRBV30|TRBJ2-1|13
TGTGCCTGGAGTGTTCTCCAGGGCTCCGAGCAGTTCTTC
CAWSVLQGSEQFF
>NA|NA|TRBV5-1|TRBJ1-4|20
TGCGCCAGCAGCCTCTTCCCCTTGACAGGTGGGCCTGGGGCTAATGAAAAACTGTTTTTT
CASSLFPLTGGPGANEKLFF
>NA|NA|TRBV6-6|TRBJ1-2|13
TGTGCCACCACGACTGCGGCGAACTATGGCTACACCTTC
CATTTAANYGYTF
>TRBD1|NA|TRBV5-1|TRBJ1-3|16
TGCGCCAGCAGCTCCGGGACAGGGGTCCTTGAAGACACCATATATTTT
CASSSGTGVLEDTIYF
>TRBD1|NA|TRBV4-1|TRBJ2-1|17
TGCGCCAGCAGCCAAGTTCCCGGGACAGTTAGCTACAATGAGCAGTTCTTC
CASSQVPGTVSYNEQFF
>TRBD1|NA|TRBV6-5|TRBJ2-7|14
TGTGCCAGCAGTCTGCCGGGACAGCGCTACGAGCAGTACTTC
CASSLPGQRYEQYF
>NA|once|TRBV4-3|TRBJ1-5|14
TGCGCCAGCAGCCTGGGCCCTGGCAATCAGCCCCAGCATTTT
CASSLGPGNQPQHF
>NA|few|TRBV9|TRBJ1-1|16
TGTGCCAGCAGCGTAGTGTCAGAAATCGGGGACACTGAAGCTTTCTTT
CASSVVSEIGDTEAFF
>NA|NA|TRBV2|TRBJ2-5|16
TGTGCCAGCAGTCAGACGGGTGAACTGGATCAAGAGACCCAGTACTTC
CASSQTGELDQETQYF
>NA|NA|TRBV6-1|TRBJ1-3|16
TGTGCCAGCAGTGAGGTCCTGAGGAACCCTGGAAACACCATATATTTT
CASSEVLRNPGNTIYF
>TRBD2|NA|TRBV5-1|TRBJ2-3|17
TGCGCCAGCAGCTTGGCCGGGGGCGGGGGGGAAACAGATACGCAGTATTTT
CASSLAGGGGETDTQYF
>NA|NA|TRBV2|TRBJ1-5|13
TGTGCCAGCAATCGGGTAGGCAATCAGCCCCAGCATTTT
CASNRVGNQPQHF
>TRBD1|NA|TRBV11-2|TRBJ2-7|16
TGTGCCAGCAGCTTAATCAGGGGGCCAGCCGCCTACGAGCAGTACTTC
CASSLIRGPAAYEQYF
>NA|NA|TRBV30|TRBJ2-7|13
TGTGCCTGGAGTGAAGGGGCCTCCTACGAGCAGTACTTC
CAWSEGASYEQYF
>TRBD1|NA|TRBV10-3|TRBJ2-7|14
TGTGCCATCAGTTTGGACAGGATGGGATACGAGCAGTACTTC
CAISLDRMGYEQYF
>NA|NA|TRBV6-5|TRBJ1-6|15
TGTGCCAGCAGTTACTCAAGGGGGATTAATTCACCCCTCCACTTT
CASSYSRGINSPLHF
>NA|NA|TRBV9|TRBJ2-3|16
TGTGCCAGCAGCGTAGAAGGGGGAGTAAGCACAGATACGCAGTATTTT
CASSVEGGVSTDTQYF
>TRBD1|NA|TRBV27|TRBJ2-7|14
TGTGCCAGCACACCCCCCACAGGGGCAAGTGAGCAGTACTTC
CASTPPTGASEQYF
>NA|few|TRBV7-8|TRBJ1-5|18
TGTGCCAGCAGCTTAGCAAATCATGGAGGTTTCAGCAATCAGCCCCAGCATTTT
CASSLANHGGFSNQPQHF
>NA|NA|TRBV7-9|TRBJ2-7|14
TGTGCCAGCAGCTATCACACGGGGGTCTACGAGCAGTACTTC
CASSYHTGVYEQYF
>NA|NA|TRBV28|TRBJ2-7|13
TGTGCCAGCAGCCACACAGGGCTCTACGAGCAGTACTTC
CASSHTGLYEQYF
>TRBD2|once|TRBV6-1|TRBJ2-7|12
TGTGCCAGCAGTGGACTAGCGGGCGAGCAGTACTTC
CASSGLAGEQYF
>NA|NA|TRBV7-8|TRBJ2-7|14
TGTGCCAGCAGCTTTCGATACAACCCCTACGAGCAGTACTTC
CASSFRYNPYEQYF
>TRBD1|NA|TRBV19|TRBJ1-5|14
TGTGCCAGTAGGAGACAGGGGATCAATCAGCCCCAGCATTTT
CASRRQGINQPQHF
>TRBD2|NA|TRBV10-3|TRBJ2-5|15
TGTGCCATCAGTGACAGGGTGGGAGGGCAAGAGACCCAGTACTTC
CAISDRVGGQETQYF
>NA|NA|TRBV9|TRBJ2-7|13
TGTGCCAGCAGCGTAGGGGCAACCTACGAGCAGTACTTC
CASSVGATYEQYF
>NA|NA|TRBV10-2|TRBJ2-7|17
TGCGCCAGCAGTGGGGGATTAGGAAGGGGGATGTCCTACGAGCAGTACTTC
CASSGGLGRGMSYEQYF
>TRBD1|few|TRBV30|TRBJ2-1|14
TGTGCCGGACAGGTTTCGGGACGGTACAATGAGCAGTTCTTC
CAGQVSGRYNEQFF
>NA|NA|TRBV6-1|TRBJ1-5|15
TGTGCCAGCAGTGAAGCGGGCGGGGTTTATCAGCCCCAGCATTTT
CASSEAGGVYQPQHF
>NA|NA|TRBV9|TRBJ2-2|12
TGTGCCAGCACCTACTCTTCCGGGGAGCTGTTTTTT
CASTYSSGELFF
>NA|NA|TRBV21-1|TRBJ2-2|16
TGTGCCAGCAGCACCCCCTCCGGGACAACCACCGGGGAGCTGTTTTTT
CASSTPSGTTTGELFF